Given below is one TCR beta chain in context. What it recognizes is unknown. The data stem from a study of cytomegalovirus exposure and HLA in healthy donors. Study outcomes and limitations: TCR clusters originating in the first cohort tended to co-occur in the 120 validation repertoires, according to a later analysis.

Assay: immunoSEQ multiplex PCR; the TCRdb copy retains only in-frame clones and omits some. The sample carries about 95,000 clones, 85% recorded once. Germline V CDR1 and CDR2: SQVTM, ANQGSEA. The V gene end was trimmed by 7 bases and the J gene end by 2 bases; junction bases not matched to a gene: 4. CDR3 length: 13 residues. The gene calls are TRBV29-1 and TRBJ2-1, with 8 bases fitting TRBD2. Material: PBMCs. This sequence was found in a man aged 18-30 years in good health and CMV-seropositive. CDR3 DNA: TGCAGCGGTGCCGGGGGGGCCTACAATGAGCAGTTCTTC. This encodes CSGAGGAYNEQFF.